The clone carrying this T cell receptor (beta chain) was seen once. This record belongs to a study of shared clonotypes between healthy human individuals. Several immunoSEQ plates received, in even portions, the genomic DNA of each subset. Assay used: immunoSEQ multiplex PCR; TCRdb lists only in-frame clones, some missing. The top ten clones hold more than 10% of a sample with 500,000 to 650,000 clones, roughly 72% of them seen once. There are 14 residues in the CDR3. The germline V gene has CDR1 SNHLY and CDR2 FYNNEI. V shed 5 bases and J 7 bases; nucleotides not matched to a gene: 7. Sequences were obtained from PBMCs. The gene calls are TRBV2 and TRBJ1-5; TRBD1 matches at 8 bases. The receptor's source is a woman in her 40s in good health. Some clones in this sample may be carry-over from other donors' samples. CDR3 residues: CASSTRTGMQPQHF. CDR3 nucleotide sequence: TGTGCCAGCAGTACCAGGACAGGGATGCAGCCCCAGCATTTT.